This T cell receptor beta chain was profiled in a study of CD8+ T cells in alopecia areata. Isolated RNA was reverse transcribed into cDNA used as the sequencing template. The table came from immunoSEQ multiplex PCR; TCRdb's copy has only in-frame clones and leaves some out. The data hold more than 90,000 clones, with less than 75% observed a single time. The CDR3 loop spans 16 amino acids. The V and J ends lost 2 bases and 2 bases, in that order; junction bases with no gene match: 8. In germline, CDR1 is MNHNY, CDR2 SVGAGI (reference sequence). Noted treatment: oral pan-JAK inhibitor, 5-10 mg twice daily. In this sample, this clone turned up a few times.

Here the sequenced sample was CD8+ T cells sorted from blood, taken at week 24, from a patient treated with tofacitinib. The TCR was taken from a human donor with alopecia areata. The chain combines TRBV6-6 with TRBJ2-7; 8 bases agree with TRBD2. Written as DNA, the CDR3 is TGTGCCAGCAGTTACGATCGGCGGGGGGATACCTACGAGCAGTACTTC. It translates to CASSYDRRGDTYEQYF.